These 2 T cell receptor beta chains originate from one sample sequenced in a study of glioma-infiltrating T cells. Amplification of TCR alpha and beta CDR3 regions from RNA used iRepertoire nested multiplex PCR. Using its own MiXCR run on the multiplex PCR reads, TCRdb lists one record per CDR3 protein. The repertoire holds some 16,000 distinct CDR3 sequences, about 62% seen once, with around 42% in the top ten. Sequencing used glioma tissue, nonneoplastic brain tissue, or PBMCs (not recorded which). The receptors were gathered from a human donor with low-grade glioma or glioblastoma, undergoing nonglioma brain surgery, or in good health (not recorded which).

This clonotype was counted at least ten times. The rearrangement joins TRBV7-6 to TRBJ1-6; D is uncertain. The V gene's germline CDR1 is SGHVS and CDR2 FNYEAQ. The CDR3 spans 14 residues. The germline V and J ends were trimmed by 4 bases and 13 bases, with 17 bases remaining between them. CDR3 DNA sequence: TGTGCCAGCAGCTCGTATAGAGGACCCGGGCCCCTCCACTTT. It yields the protein CASSSYRGPGPLHF.

A note on this clonotype: At one boundary the junction diverges from the germline segment, which might be a read error. This chain links TRBV27 with TRBJ1-1, with 8 bases lining up with TRBD1. The germline V gene has CDR1 MNHEY and CDR2 SMNVEV (reference sequence). This CDR3 spans 14 amino acids. The CDR3 sequence: CASSLNRGNTEAFF. For the CDR3, the DNA is TGTGCCAGCAGTTTAAACAGGGGGAACACTGAAGCTTTCTTC.